A single sample gave rise to the 6 T cell receptor beta chains below, sequenced in a study of blood T cell repertoires in COVID-19. This table comes from immunoSEQ multiplex PCR, and its TCRdb copy is limited to in-frame clones, with some not included. Of about 210,000 clones in the sample, around 86% were seen once. What was sequenced was PBMCs or T cells enriched from blood (not recorded which). The receptor source for this set is a woman between 45 and 60 years old with acute COVID-19.

The chain links TRBV7-2 to TRBJ1-5, with 7 nucleotides matching TRBD1. Per germline, CDR1 SGHTA and CDR2 FQGNSA. The CDR3 sequence is 15 residues long. The ends lost 4 bases at V and 2 bases at J; junction bases unmatched: 5. CDR3 nucleotides: TGTGCCAGCAGCTCCACGGGGACAGGCAATCAGCCCCAGCATTTT. Its translation: CASSSTGTGNQPQHF.

The chain uses TRBV7-9 and TRBJ2-1; D is possibly TRBD2 (6 bases). CDR1 and CDR2 (germline): SEHNR, FQNEAQ (reference sequence). Trimming pared 5 bases from V and 6 bases from J, leaving 20 bases between. This CDR3 spans 16 amino acids. CDR3 bases: TGTGCCAGCAGCCCACCGGGACTTGTTTCTTCCAATGAGCAGTTCTTC. Translation: CASSPPGLVSSNEQFF.

This clone was recorded a few times. The V and J genes are TRBV28 and TRBJ1-4; D perhaps matches TRBD1 (5 bases). The CDR3 has 15 residues. Germline loops: CDR1 MDHEN, CDR2 SYDVKM. Deletions cut 1 base from V and 7 bases from J, with 13 bases between. The CDR3 nucleotides are TGTGCCAGCAGTTTATTTGGGCAGGGCCGTGAAAAACTGTTTTTT. It yields the protein CASSLFGQGREKLFF.

The chain has TRBV5-4 and TRBJ1-1, with D tentatively TRBD1 (5 bases). Germline V CDR1 and CDR2: SGHNT, YYREEE (reference sequence). The CDR3 contains 15 residues. V lost 0 bases and J 0 bases, leaving 9 bases between the germline ends. The CDR3 DNA follows: TGTGCCAGCAGCTTGGTTGGGGGGGTGAACACTGAAGCTTTCTTT. It translates to CASSLVGGVNTEAFF.

This clone was detected once. This rearrangement joins TRBV3-1 (or the pseudogene TRBV3-2) to TRBJ2-1; D unclear. The ends were cut back, 3 bases at V and 6 bases at J, with 6 bases in the middle. Looked up from germline, CDR1 is LGHDT and CDR2 is YNNKEL (reference sequence). CDR3 length: 12 residues. Here the CDR3 DNA reads TGTGCCAGCAGCCAGAGCGCCAATGAGCAGTTCTTC. It yields the protein CASSQSANEQFF.

The chain uses TRBV18 and TRBJ2-3, with a weak D call TRBD1 (6 bases). Germline-derived CDR1 and CDR2 are KGHSH and LQKENI. The V and J ends lost 0 bases and 6 bases respectively, with 13 bases between them. The CDR3 has 15 amino acids. CDR3 sequence: CASSPPTNQGDTQYF. Here the CDR3 DNA reads TGTGCCAGCTCACCACCGACGAACCAGGGGGATACGCAGTATTTT.